This T cell receptor beta chain was found in a study of blood T cell repertoires in COVID-19. As processed by the authors: Amplification of reference gene primers provided the estimated nucleated cell counts. Clones were sequenced by immunoSEQ multiplex PCR, and TCRdb holds only the in-frame ones, with some missing. V, J and clone size are taken as reported in that table, and D and trimming were inferred from the DNA itself. Of around 130,000 clones listed, about 77% are singletons. Germline trimming cut 0 bases from V and 3 bases from J; bases unmatched to any gene: 7. Germline assignment: CDR1 SGHRS and CDR2 YFSETQ. The CDR3 runs to 18 residues.

The origin of this receptor is an older man with acute or convalescent COVID-19. Material: peripheral blood. The chain links TRBV5-1 to TRBJ2-2, with TRBD2 identical over 11 bases. For the CDR3, the DNA is TGCGCCAGCAGCTTGGCAACTAGCGGGGGTCAATACACCGGGGAGCTGTTTTTT. Translated, it gives CASSLATSGGQYTGELFF. The full variable domain, with the rest looked up from reference TRBV5-1 and TRBJ2-2, is KAGVTQTPRYLIKTRGQQVTLSCSPISGHRSVSWYQQTPGQGLQFLFEYFSETQRNKGNFPGRFSGRQFSNSRSEMNVSTLELGDSALYLCASSLATSGGQYTGELFFGEGSRLTVL.